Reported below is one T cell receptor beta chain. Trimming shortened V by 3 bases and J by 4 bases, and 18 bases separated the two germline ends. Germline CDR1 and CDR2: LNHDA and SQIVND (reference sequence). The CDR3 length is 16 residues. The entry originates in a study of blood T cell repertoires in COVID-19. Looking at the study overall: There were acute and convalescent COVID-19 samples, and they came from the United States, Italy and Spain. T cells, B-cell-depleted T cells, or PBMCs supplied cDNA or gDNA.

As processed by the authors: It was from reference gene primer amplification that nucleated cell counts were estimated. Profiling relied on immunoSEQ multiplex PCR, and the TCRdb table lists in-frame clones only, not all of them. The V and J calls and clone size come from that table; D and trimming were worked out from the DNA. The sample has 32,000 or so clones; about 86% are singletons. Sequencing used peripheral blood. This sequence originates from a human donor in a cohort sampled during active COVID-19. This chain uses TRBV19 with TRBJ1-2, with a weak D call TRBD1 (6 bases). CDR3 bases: TGTGCCAGTAGTATGGCTGAGGACAGCAGTATCTATGGCTACACCTTC. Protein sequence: CASSMAEDSSIYGYTF.